A selection of T cell receptor beta chains follows, all from one sample in a study of T cells in localized non-small cell lung cancer. Measured with immunoSEQ multiplex PCR; TCRdb has only the in-frame clones, and not every one. Found here are under 70,000 clones, 86% of them singletons; the top ten hold approximately 5.6%. The sequences come from peripheral blood, collected before any cancer treatment. The receptor source for this set is a woman aged 40-69 years with stage I lung adenocarcinoma. CDR3s include the opening cysteine and the closing phenylalanine or tryptophan. The D gene is left open where the match is weak. Clone size appears in some rows only: once, few, many, or a class for an expanded clone.

d_gene,v_gene,abundance,j_gene,CDR3aa,CDR3nt
TRBD2,TRBV9,few,TRBJ2-3,CASSGLAGGGDTQYF,TGTGCCAGCAGCGGACTAGCGGGGGGCGGAGATACGCAGTATTTT
TRBD1,TRBV7-8,NA,TRBJ2-7,CASSLGDRYYEQYF,TGTGCCAGCAGCTTAGGGGACAGGTACTACGAGCAGTACTTC
NA,TRBV4-1,NA,TRBJ2-7,CASSQQTGYEQYF,TGCGCCAGCAGCCAGCAGACAGGCTACGAGCAGTACTTC
NA,TRBV27,once,TRBJ1-5,CASSREINQPQHF,TGTGCCAGCAGTAGGGAGATCAATCAGCCCCAGCATTTT
TRBD2,TRBV7-2,NA,TRBJ2-5,CASSLDSGGPGGRQETQYF,TGTGCCAGCAGCTTAGATAGCGGGGGGCCCGGTGGACGTCAAGAGACCCAGTACTTC
TRBD1,TRBV6-1,NA,TRBJ1-6,CASSLQGGDSPLHF,TGTGCCAGCAGTCTACAGGGGGGTGATTCACCCCTCCACTTT
NA,TRBV20-1,NA,TRBJ2-3,CSALTDTQYF,TGCAGTGCCCTGACAGATACGCAGTATTTT
NA,TRBV5-5,once,TRBJ1-1,CASSRTANTEAFF,TGTGCCAGCAGCAGAACAGCGAACACTGAAGCTTTCTTT
TRBD1,TRBV5-1,NA,TRBJ2-7,CASSSLTGTDEQYF,TGCGCCAGCAGCTCGCTGACAGGGACAGACGAGCAGTACTTC
NA,TRBV5-1,NA,TRBJ1-5,CASSFQPGVNEPQHF,TGCGCCAGCAGCTTCCAACCGGGGGTTAATGAGCCCCAGCATTTT
NA,TRBV9,NA,TRBJ1-3,CASSVTPGPGNTIYF,TGTGCCAGCAGCGTAACCCCGGGACCTGGAAACACCATATATTTT
NA,TRBV7-9,NA,TRBJ1-1,CASSQGIVGAEAFF,TGTGCCAGCAGCCAGGGAATAGTTGGAGCTGAAGCTTTCTTT
NA,TRBV30,NA,TRBJ1-3,CAWRHGSGNIIYF,TGTGCCTGGCGACACGGCTCTGGAAACATCATATATTTT
TRBD1,TRBV10-3,NA,TRBJ2-3,CAISGDRGPDTQYF,TGTGCCATCAGTGGGGACAGGGGCCCAGATACGCAGTATTTT
NA,TRBV4-3,once,TRBJ2-7,CASSQEGLARYEQYF,TGCGCCAGCAGCCAAGAGGGGCTAGCCCGCTACGAGCAGTACTTC
TRBD1,TRBV6-5,NA,TRBJ1-5,CASRKKGTGNQPQHF,TGTGCCAGCAGAAAAAAAGGGACAGGCAATCAGCCCCAGCATTTT
NA,TRBV5-1,NA,TRBJ2-5,CASSSNSVQETQYF,TGCGCCAGCAGCTCGAACAGTGTCCAAGAGACCCAGTACTTC
NA,TRBV21-1,NA,TRBJ1-1,CASSKCVLSNTEAFF,TGTGCCAGCAGCAAATGTGTGTTGTCAAACACTGAAGCTTTCTTT
NA,TRBV18,NA,TRBJ1-3,CASSPRVPVSGNTIYF,TGTGCCAGCTCACCTCGGGTTCCCGTCTCTGGAAACACCATATATTTT
NA,TRBV5-4,NA,TRBJ1-3,CASSLPQGTGNTIYF,TGTGCCAGCAGCCTACCCCAGGGGACTGGAAACACCATATATTTT
NA,TRBV19,NA,TRBJ1-4,CASRRDTGTNEKLFF,TGTGCCAGTAGGCGGGACACCGGGACTAATGAAAAACTGTTTTTT
NA,TRBV18,NA,TRBJ2-5,CASQRAQNYQETQYF,TGTGCCAGCCAAAGGGCCCAGAACTACCAAGAGACCCAGTACTTC
NA,TRBV7-9,NA,TRBJ1-1,CASSGTEAFF,TGTGCCAGCAGCGGGACAGAAGCTTTCTTT
TRBD2,TRBV5-1,NA,TRBJ2-2,CASRREPNTGELFF,TGCGCCAGCAGGCGGGAGCCGAACACCGGGGAGCTGTTTTTT
TRBD2,TRBV11-2,NA,TRBJ2-5,CASSLTGLYRLETQYF,TGTGCCAGCAGCTTAACGGGACTATACAGGTTGGAGACCCAGTACTTC
NA,TRBV19,once,TRBJ2-2,CASTTQGHTGELFF,TGTGCCAGTACTACCCAGGGGCACACCGGGGAGCTGTTTTTT
NA,TRBV10-3,NA,TRBJ1-3,CAIRQGFAGNTIYF,TGTGCCATCAGACAGGGTTTTGCTGGAAACACCATATATTTT
NA,TRBV28,NA,TRBJ2-5,CASSLLAQETQYF,TGTGCCAGCAGTTTACTAGCGCAAGAGACCCAGTACTTC
NA,TRBV7-7,NA,TRBJ2-2,CASSLAGGELFF,TGTGCTAGCAGCTTAGCTGGCGGGGAGCTGTTTTTT
NA,TRBV7-2,NA,TRBJ1-6,CASSPGTENSPLHF,TGTGCCAGCAGCCCCGGGACGGAGAATTCACCCCTCCACTTT
TRBD1,TRBV5-4,NA,TRBJ1-2,CASSSRQGGNYGYTF,TGTGCCAGCAGCTCAAGACAGGGGGGAAACTATGGCTACACCTTC
NA,TRBV5-6,NA,TRBJ1-1,CASRGRGLTEAFF,TGTGCCAGCAGGGGACGGGGGCTGACTGAAGCTTTCTTT
NA,TRBV5-5,NA,TRBJ1-1,CASSSVGRSTEAFF,TGTGCCAGCAGCTCCGTCGGGAGGAGCACTGAAGCTTTCTTT
NA,TRBV11-2,NA,TRBJ2-5,CASSLGQPETQYF,TGTGCCAGCAGCCTTGGACAGCCGGAGACCCAGTACTTC
NA,TRBV6-5,NA,TRBJ1-2,CASSSSGNGYTF,TGTGCCAGCAGCTCATCAGGGAATGGCTACACCTTC
NA,TRBV7-2,NA,TRBJ2-1,CASTPSGPNNEQFF,TGTGCCAGCACCCCGAGTGGGCCTAACAATGAGCAGTTCTTC
NA,TRBV30,NA,TRBJ1-6,CAWSEQYNSPLHF,TGTGCCTGGAGTGAACAGTATAATTCACCCCTCCACTTT
NA,TRBV19,NA,TRBJ2-2,CASSRWRPIGTGELFF,TGTGCCAGTAGTAGGTGGAGACCCATTGGGACCGGGGAGCTGTTTTTT